A selection of T cell receptor beta chains follows, all from one sample in a study of siplizumab effects on memory and regulatory T cells. Sequencing was performed with immunoSEQ multiplex PCR; in TCRdb, only in-frame clones are kept and a portion is missing. Here the sample spans approximately 100,000 clones, 90% to 95% being singletons. Specimen: Tregs sorted from blood. The receptors derive from a human donor in good health. Each CDR3 is given with its conserved first and last residue. Each record gives: CDR3 protein, CDR3 DNA, V gene, clone size, D gene, J gene. The D gene is left open where the match is weak. The listing skips clone size in some rows; elsewhere it reads once, few, many or a size class.

CDR3 protein: CASSVSNGLAGAEQFF; CDR3 DNA: TGTGCTAGCAGCGTAAGCAATGGACTAGCGGGAGCGGAGCAGTTCTTC; V gene: TRBV7-7; clone size: once; D gene: TRBD2; J gene: TRBJ2-1
CDR3 protein: CASSRDRVETQYF; CDR3 DNA: TGTGCCAGCAGCAGGGACAGGGTTGAGACCCAGTACTTC; V gene: TRBV11-2; clone size: NA; D gene: TRBD1; J gene: TRBJ2-5
CDR3 protein: CASSLVPGLNTEAFF; CDR3 DNA: TGCGCCAGCAGCTTGGTGCCAGGATTGAACACTGAAGCTTTCTTT; V gene: TRBV5-1; clone size: once; D gene: NA; J gene: TRBJ1-1
CDR3 protein: CASSLVETQYF; CDR3 DNA: TGTGCCAGCAGCTTAGTGGAGACCCAGTACTTC; V gene: TRBV7-9; clone size: NA; D gene: NA; J gene: TRBJ2-5
CDR3 protein: CASSLIAGDQETQYF; CDR3 DNA: TGTGCCAGCAGCTTGATAGCGGGGGACCAAGAGACCCAGTACTTC; V gene: TRBV6-4; clone size: NA; D gene: TRBD2; J gene: TRBJ2-5
CDR3 protein: CASSTFHGANYGYTF; CDR3 DNA: TGTGCCAGTAGTACCTTTCACGGGGCGAACTATGGCTACACCTTC; V gene: TRBV19; clone size: NA; D gene: NA; J gene: TRBJ1-2
CDR3 protein: CASSKEDRTPNDEQFF; CDR3 DNA: TGTGCCAGCAGCAAAGAGGACAGGACTCCAAACGATGAGCAGTTCTTC; V gene: TRBV21-1; clone size: once; D gene: NA; J gene: TRBJ2-1
CDR3 protein: CASSLRGEETQYF; CDR3 DNA: TGCGCCAGCAGCTTGCGTGGGGAAGAGACCCAGTACTTC; V gene: TRBV5-1; clone size: NA; D gene: NA; J gene: TRBJ2-5
CDR3 protein: CASSFGTDFYGYTF; CDR3 DNA: TGTGCCAGCAGCTTTGGGACAGACTTCTATGGCTACACCTTC; V gene: TRBV7-8; clone size: once; D gene: TRBD1; J gene: TRBJ1-2
CDR3 protein: CASSHYTGELFF; CDR3 DNA: TGTGCCAGCAGCCATTACACCGGGGAGCTGTTTTTT; V gene: TRBV5-6; clone size: NA; D gene: NA; J gene: TRBJ2-2
CDR3 protein: CASSHQGAQSYEQYF; CDR3 DNA: TGTGCCAGCAGCCACCAGGGGGCGCAAAGCTACGAGCAGTACTTC; V gene: TRBV6-5; clone size: few; D gene: TRBD1; J gene: TRBJ2-7
CDR3 protein: CASSWDRGKETQYF; CDR3 DNA: TGTGCCAGCAGTTGGGACAGGGGAAAAGAGACCCAGTACTTC; V gene: TRBV2; clone size: NA; D gene: TRBD1; J gene: TRBJ2-5
CDR3 protein: CASSKGQQNEKLFF; CDR3 DNA: TGTGCCAGTAGTAAGGGACAGCAAAATGAAAAACTGTTTTTT; V gene: TRBV19; clone size: NA; D gene: TRBD1; J gene: TRBJ1-4
CDR3 protein: CATQRDTDTQYF; CDR3 DNA: TGTGCCACCCAGCGGGACACAGATACGCAGTATTTT; V gene: TRBV10-3; clone size: NA; D gene: TRBD2; J gene: TRBJ2-3
CDR3 protein: CASSSQGAGTGELFF; CDR3 DNA: TGTGCCAGCAGCTCACAGGGGGCAGGTACCGGGGAGCTGTTTTTT; V gene: TRBV7-8; clone size: NA; D gene: TRBD1; J gene: TRBJ2-2
CDR3 protein: CASRRGQDYGYTF; CDR3 DNA: TGCGCCAGCAGGAGGGGGCAAGACTATGGCTACACCTTC; V gene: TRBV5-1; clone size: once; D gene: TRBD1; J gene: TRBJ1-2
CDR3 protein: CASSPLPGPEGNEQFF; CDR3 DNA: TGTGCCAGCTCACCTCTCCCGGGACCGGAGGGGAATGAGCAGTTCTTC; V gene: TRBV18; clone size: once; D gene: NA; J gene: TRBJ2-1
CDR3 protein: CASSGWVGYNEQFF; CDR3 DNA: TGTGCCAGCAGTGGTTGGGTCGGTTACAATGAGCAGTTCTTC; V gene: TRBV2; clone size: NA; D gene: NA; J gene: TRBJ2-1
CDR3 protein: CAWGGGLAKFF; CDR3 DNA: TGTGCCTGGGGGGGTGGGCTAGCAAAGTTCTTC; V gene: TRBV30; clone size: NA; D gene: NA; J gene: TRBJ2-1
CDR3 protein: CATSRDRPDEQYF; CDR3 DNA: TGTGCCACCAGCAGAGACCGGCCGGACGAGCAGTACTTC; V gene: TRBV15; clone size: many; D gene: NA; J gene: TRBJ2-7
CDR3 protein: CASSIGPTVYNSPLHF; CDR3 DNA: TGTGCCAGTAGTATCGGCCCGACAGTTTATAATTCACCCCTCCACTTT; V gene: TRBV19; clone size: NA; D gene: NA; J gene: TRBJ1-6
CDR3 protein: CASSLSLGSRQFF; CDR3 DNA: TGTGCCAGCAGTTTATCGTTAGGAAGCAGGCAGTTCTTC; V gene: TRBV27; clone size: NA; D gene: NA; J gene: TRBJ2-1
CDR3 protein: CASSEEQGIGELFF; CDR3 DNA: TGTGCCAGCAGTGAAGAACAGGGGATCGGGGAGCTGTTTTTT; V gene: TRBV2; clone size: NA; D gene: TRBD1; J gene: TRBJ2-2
CDR3 protein: CASSPMLRNTIYF; CDR3 DNA: TGTGCCAGCAGCCCCATGCTCAGAAACACCATATATTTT; V gene: TRBV7-2; clone size: NA; D gene: NA; J gene: TRBJ1-3
CDR3 protein: CASTSRGPDTEAFF; CDR3 DNA: TGTGCCAGCACCTCGAGAGGGCCGGACACTGAAGCTTTCTTT; V gene: TRBV6-1; clone size: NA; D gene: NA; J gene: TRBJ1-1
CDR3 protein: CASSLGTGFYGNTIYF; CDR3 DNA: TGTGCCAGCAGCTTGGGGACAGGGTTTTATGGAAACACCATATATTTT; V gene: TRBV5-6; clone size: NA; D gene: TRBD1; J gene: TRBJ1-3
CDR3 protein: CAWSRAVGTEAFF; CDR3 DNA: TGTGCCTGGAGTCGAGCGGTTGGCACTGAAGCTTTCTTT; V gene: TRBV30; clone size: few; D gene: NA; J gene: TRBJ1-1
CDR3 protein: CASSARTGFGFTF; CDR3 DNA: TGTGCCAGCAGTGCGCGGACAGGGTTTGGATTCACCTTC; V gene: TRBV25-1; clone size: NA; D gene: TRBD1; J gene: TRBJ1-2
CDR3 protein: CASSLEGQLTYEQYF; CDR3 DNA: TGTGCCAGCAGCTTAGAGGGACAGCTTACCTACGAGCAGTACTTC; V gene: TRBV7-2; clone size: NA; D gene: TRBD1; J gene: TRBJ2-7
CDR3 protein: CASSLFQGNEKLFF; CDR3 DNA: TGTGCCAGCAGCTTGTTTCAGGGAAATGAAAAACTGTTTTTT; V gene: TRBV5-4; clone size: NA; D gene: NA; J gene: TRBJ1-4
CDR3 protein: CASSVKVQRGTEAFF; CDR3 DNA: TGTGCCAGTAGTGTGAAGGTTCAAAGGGGCACTGAAGCTTTCTTT; V gene: TRBV19; clone size: NA; D gene: NA; J gene: TRBJ1-1
CDR3 protein: CATSRDRGYEQYF; CDR3 DNA: TGTGCCACCAGCAGAGATAGGGGGTACGAGCAGTACTTC; V gene: TRBV15; clone size: NA; D gene: NA; J gene: TRBJ2-7
CDR3 protein: CASTRDRYEQYF; CDR3 DNA: TGTGCCAGCACCCGGGACAGGTACGAGCAGTACTTC; V gene: TRBV2; clone size: NA; D gene: TRBD1; J gene: TRBJ2-7
CDR3 protein: CASRAASGNTIYF; CDR3 DNA: TGTGCCAGCAGAGCAGCCTCTGGAAACACCATATATTTT; V gene: TRBV9; clone size: NA; D gene: NA; J gene: TRBJ1-3
CDR3 protein: CASSIDSGGAKTQYF; CDR3 DNA: TGTGCCAGTAGTATAGATTCTGGGGGCGCGAAGACCCAGTACTTC; V gene: TRBV19; clone size: NA; D gene: NA; J gene: TRBJ2-5
CDR3 protein: CAIGPEIGTQYF; CDR3 DNA: TGTGCCATCGGGCCGGAGATCGGTACGCAGTATTTT; V gene: TRBV10-3; clone size: NA; D gene: NA; J gene: TRBJ2-3
CDR3 protein: CASSQGSLAGGYETQYF; CDR3 DNA: TGCGCCAGCAGCCAAGGCTCTCTAGCGGGGGGATATGAGACCCAGTACTTC; V gene: TRBV4-1; clone size: NA; D gene: TRBD2; J gene: TRBJ2-5
CDR3 protein: CASSLVPGKETQYF; CDR3 DNA: TGTGCCAGCAGCTTAGTTCCGGGTAAAGAGACCCAGTACTTC; V gene: TRBV7-8; clone size: once; D gene: NA; J gene: TRBJ2-5